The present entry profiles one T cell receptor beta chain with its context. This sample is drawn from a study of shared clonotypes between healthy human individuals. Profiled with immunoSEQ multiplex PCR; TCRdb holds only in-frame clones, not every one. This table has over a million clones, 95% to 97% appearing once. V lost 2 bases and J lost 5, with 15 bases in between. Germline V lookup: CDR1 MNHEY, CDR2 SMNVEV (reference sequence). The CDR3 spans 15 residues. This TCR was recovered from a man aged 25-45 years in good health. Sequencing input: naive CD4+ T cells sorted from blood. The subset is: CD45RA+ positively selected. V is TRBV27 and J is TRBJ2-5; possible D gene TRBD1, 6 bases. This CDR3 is CASSLTANRVETQYF. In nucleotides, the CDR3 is TGTGCCAGCAGTTTAACCGCGAACAGGGTGGAGACCCAGTACTTC.